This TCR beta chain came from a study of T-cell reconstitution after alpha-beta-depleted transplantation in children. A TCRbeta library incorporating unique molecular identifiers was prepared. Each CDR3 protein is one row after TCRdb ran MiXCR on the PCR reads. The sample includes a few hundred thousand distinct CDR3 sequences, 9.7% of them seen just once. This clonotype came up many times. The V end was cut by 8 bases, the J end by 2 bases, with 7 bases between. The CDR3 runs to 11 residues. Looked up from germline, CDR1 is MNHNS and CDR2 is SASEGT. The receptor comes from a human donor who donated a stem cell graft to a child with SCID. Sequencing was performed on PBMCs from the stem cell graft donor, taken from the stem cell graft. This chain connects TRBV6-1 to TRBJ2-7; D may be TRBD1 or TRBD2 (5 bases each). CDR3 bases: TGTGCCAGCGGGACCGCCTACGAGCAGTACTTC. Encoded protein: CASGTAYEQYF.